This T cell receptor (beta chain) was sequenced in a study of OX40 agonist ivuxolimab in advanced cancers. Background on the study: Ivuxolimab, an agonistic anti-OX40 (CD134) antibody, was given to patients. Allowance was made for prior anti-PD-1, anti-PD-L1 or anti-CTLA-4 therapy, and roughly 40% had some. Partial responses were achieved by three patients: one hepatocellular carcinoma, two cutaneous melanoma.

Libraries were prepared by immunoSEQ multiplex PCR; TCRdb keeps only in-frame clonotypes and omits some of them. The sample has tens of thousands of clones, over 80% seen once. The source is an adult with an advanced solid tumor such as melanoma, head and neck, liver or kidney cancer. The sample in question was CD4+ or CD8+ T cells sorted from blood, obtained in a trial of the OX40 agonist ivuxolimab.

The CDR3 DNA reads as TGTGCCAGCAGGATCGGGCCGACTAACTATGGCTACACCTTC. It codes for CASRIGPTNYGYTF. The rearrangement joins TRBV28 to TRBJ1-2; D gene ambiguous. From germline, CDR1 is MDHEN and CDR2 SYDVKM. V lost 6 bases, J lost 0 bases, and 11 bases lay in between. The length of the CDR3 is 14 residues.